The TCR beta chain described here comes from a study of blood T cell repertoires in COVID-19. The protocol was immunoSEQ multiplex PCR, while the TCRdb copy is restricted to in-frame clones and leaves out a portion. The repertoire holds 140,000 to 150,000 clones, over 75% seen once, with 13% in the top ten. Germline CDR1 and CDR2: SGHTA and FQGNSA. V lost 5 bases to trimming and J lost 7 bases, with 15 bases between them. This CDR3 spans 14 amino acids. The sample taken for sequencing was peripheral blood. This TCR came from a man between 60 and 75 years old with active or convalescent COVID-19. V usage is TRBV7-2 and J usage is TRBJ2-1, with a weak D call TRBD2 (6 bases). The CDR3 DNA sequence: TGTGCCAGCAGCCCCTGGGTAGCGGATAATGAGCAGTTCTTC. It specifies CASSPWVADNEQFF.